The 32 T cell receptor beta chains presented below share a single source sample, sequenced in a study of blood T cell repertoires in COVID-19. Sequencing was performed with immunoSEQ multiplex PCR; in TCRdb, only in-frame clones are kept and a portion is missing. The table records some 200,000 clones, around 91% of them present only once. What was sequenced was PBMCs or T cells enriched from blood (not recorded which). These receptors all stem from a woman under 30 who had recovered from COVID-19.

The CDR3 bases are TGTGCCAGCAGCCCTCCGAGACAGGGCCCCATTGGCAATCAGCCCCAGCATTTT. Its translation: CASSPPRQGPIGNQPQHF. The V and J genes are TRBV16 and TRBJ1-5; 7 positions match TRBD1. This CDR3 is 18 amino acids long. Trimming at V came to 4 bases and at J to 2 bases, leaving 14 bases not matched to a gene. The V gene's germline CDR1 is KGHSY and CDR2 FQNENV.

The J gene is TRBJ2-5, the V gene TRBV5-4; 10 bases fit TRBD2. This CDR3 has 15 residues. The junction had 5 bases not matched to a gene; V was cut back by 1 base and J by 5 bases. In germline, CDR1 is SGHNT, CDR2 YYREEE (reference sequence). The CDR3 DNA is TGTGCCAGCAGCTTGCGGACTAGCGGTTTGGAGACCCAGTACTTC. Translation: CASSLRTSGLETQYF.

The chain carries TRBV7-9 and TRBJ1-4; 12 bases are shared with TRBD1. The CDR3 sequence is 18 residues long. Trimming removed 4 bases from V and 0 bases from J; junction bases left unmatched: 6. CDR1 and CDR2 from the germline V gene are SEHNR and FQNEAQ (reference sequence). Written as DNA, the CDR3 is TGTGCCAGCAGCTCGCGGGACAGGGGGCTTGCAACTAATGAAAAACTGTTTTTT. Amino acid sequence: CASSSRDRGLATNEKLFF.

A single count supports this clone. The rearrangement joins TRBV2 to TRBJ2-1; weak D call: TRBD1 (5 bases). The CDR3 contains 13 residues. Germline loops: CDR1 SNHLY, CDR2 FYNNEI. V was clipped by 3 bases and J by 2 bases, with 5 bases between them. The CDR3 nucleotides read TGTGCCAGCAGTGACAGGGCCTACAATGAGCAGTTCTTC. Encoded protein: CASSDRAYNEQFF.

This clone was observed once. CDR3 loop: CASSLANGARLETQYF. The CDR3 DNA sequence: TGCGCCAGCAGCTTGGCCAACGGAGCTAGGTTAGAGACCCAGTACTTC. The chain links TRBV5-1 to TRBJ2-5; D is undetermined. V lost 0 bases, J lost 4 bases, and 16 bases lay in between. The CDR3 covers 16 residues. Germline CDR1 SGHRS, CDR2 YFSETQ.

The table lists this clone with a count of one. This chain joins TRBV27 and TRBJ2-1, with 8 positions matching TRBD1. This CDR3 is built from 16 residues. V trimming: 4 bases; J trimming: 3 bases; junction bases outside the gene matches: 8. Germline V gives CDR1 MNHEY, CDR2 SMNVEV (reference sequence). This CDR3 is CASSSDPGQGYNEQFF. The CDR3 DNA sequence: TGTGCCAGCAGTTCGGATCCCGGACAGGGCTACAATGAGCAGTTCTTC.

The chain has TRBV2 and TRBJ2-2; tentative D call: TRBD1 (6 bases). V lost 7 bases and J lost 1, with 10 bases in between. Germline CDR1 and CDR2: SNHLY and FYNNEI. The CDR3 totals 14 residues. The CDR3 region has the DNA TGTGCCAGCACCGGGACAAAGAACACCGGGGAGCTGTTTTTT. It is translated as CASTGTKNTGELFF.

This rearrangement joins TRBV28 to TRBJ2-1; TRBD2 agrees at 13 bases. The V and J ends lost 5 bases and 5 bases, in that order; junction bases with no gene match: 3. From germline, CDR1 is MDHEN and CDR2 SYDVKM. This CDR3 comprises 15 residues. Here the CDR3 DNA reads TGTGCCAGCAGTCCAACTAGCGGGAGGGACAATGAGCAGTTCTTC. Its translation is CASSPTSGRDNEQFF.

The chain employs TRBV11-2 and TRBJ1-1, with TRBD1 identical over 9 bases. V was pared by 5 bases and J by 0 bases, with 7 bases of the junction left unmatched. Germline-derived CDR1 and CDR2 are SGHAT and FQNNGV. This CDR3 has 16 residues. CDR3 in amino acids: CASSVTGTGLNTEAFF. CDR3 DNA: TGTGCCAGCAGCGTCACCGGGACAGGGTTGAACACTGAAGCTTTCTTT.

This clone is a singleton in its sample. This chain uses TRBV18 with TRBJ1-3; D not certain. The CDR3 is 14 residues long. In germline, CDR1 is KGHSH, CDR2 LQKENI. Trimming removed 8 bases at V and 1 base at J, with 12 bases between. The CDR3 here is CASLPSGSGNTIYF. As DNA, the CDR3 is TGTGCCAGCCTACCGTCGGGTTCTGGAAACACCATATATTTT.

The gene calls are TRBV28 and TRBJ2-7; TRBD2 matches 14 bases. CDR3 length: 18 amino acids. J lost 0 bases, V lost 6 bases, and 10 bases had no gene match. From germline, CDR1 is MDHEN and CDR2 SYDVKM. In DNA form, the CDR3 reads TGTGCCAGCAGACGACTAGCGGGAGGGCCGACGAGCTCCTACGAGCAGTACTTC. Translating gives CASRRLAGGPTSSYEQYF.

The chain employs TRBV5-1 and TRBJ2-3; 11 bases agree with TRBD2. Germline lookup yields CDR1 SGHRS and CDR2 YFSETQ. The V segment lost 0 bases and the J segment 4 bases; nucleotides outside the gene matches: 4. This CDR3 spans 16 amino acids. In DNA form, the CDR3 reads TGCGCCAGCAGCTTGGAAACTAGCGGGAGCGCAGATACGCAGTATTTT. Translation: CASSLETSGSADTQYF. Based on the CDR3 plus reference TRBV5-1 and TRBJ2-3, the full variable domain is KAGVTQTPRYLIKTRGQQVTLSCSPISGHRSVSWYQQTPGQGLQFLFEYFSETQRNKGNFPGRFSGRQFSNSRSEMNVSTLELGDSALYLCASSLETSGSADTQYFGPGTRLTVL.

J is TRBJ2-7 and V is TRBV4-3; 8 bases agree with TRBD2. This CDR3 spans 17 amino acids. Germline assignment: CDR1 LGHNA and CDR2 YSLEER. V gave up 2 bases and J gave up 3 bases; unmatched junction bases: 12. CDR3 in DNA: TGCGCCAGCAGCCAATATGCCCAAGCGGGAGCTTACTACGAGCAGTACTTC. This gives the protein CASSQYAQAGAYYEQYF.

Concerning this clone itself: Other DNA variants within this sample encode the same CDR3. The CDR3 sequence is CASSPRGQPQHF. CDR3 coding DNA: TGTGCCAGCAGCCCAAGGGGTCAGCCCCAGCATTTT. The chain carries TRBV27 and TRBJ1-5; TRBD1 might be the D (5 bases). V was cut by 6 bases and J by 6 bases, with 9 bases left in between. This CDR3 contains 12 residues. Germline CDR1 and CDR2: MNHEY and SMNVEV (reference sequence).

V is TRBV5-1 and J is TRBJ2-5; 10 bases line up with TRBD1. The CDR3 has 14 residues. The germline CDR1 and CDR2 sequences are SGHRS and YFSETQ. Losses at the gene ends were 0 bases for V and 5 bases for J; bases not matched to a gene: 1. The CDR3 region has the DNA TGCGCCAGCAGCTTGGGACAGGGGGCCGAGACCCAGTACTTC. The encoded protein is CASSLGQGAETQYF. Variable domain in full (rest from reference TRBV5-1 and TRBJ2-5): KAGVTQTPRYLIKTRGQQVTLSCSPISGHRSVSWYQQTPGQGLQFLFEYFSETQRNKGNFPGRFSGRQFSNSRSEMNVSTLELGDSALYLCASSLGQGAETQYFGPGTRLLVL.

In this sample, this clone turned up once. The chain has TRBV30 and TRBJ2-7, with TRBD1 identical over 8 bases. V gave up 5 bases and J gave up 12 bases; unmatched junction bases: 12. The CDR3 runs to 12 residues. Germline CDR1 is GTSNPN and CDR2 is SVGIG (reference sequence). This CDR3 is CAWSLGQGRWYF. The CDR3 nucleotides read TGTGCCTGGTCCCTCGGACAGGGACGATGGTACTTC.

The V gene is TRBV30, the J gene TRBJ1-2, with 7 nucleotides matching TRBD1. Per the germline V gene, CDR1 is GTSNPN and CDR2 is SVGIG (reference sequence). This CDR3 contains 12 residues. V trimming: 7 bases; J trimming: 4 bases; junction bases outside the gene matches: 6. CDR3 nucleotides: TGTGCCTTTTCACAGGGGAGCTATGGCTACACCTTC. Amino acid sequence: CAFSQGSYGYTF.

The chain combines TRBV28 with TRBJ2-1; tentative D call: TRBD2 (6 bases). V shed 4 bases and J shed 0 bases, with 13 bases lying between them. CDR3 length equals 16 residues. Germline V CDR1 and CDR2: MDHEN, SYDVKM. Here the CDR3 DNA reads TGTGCCAGCAGTTCACTAGCTCAGAGCTCCTACAATGAGCAGTTCTTC. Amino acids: CASSSLAQSSYNEQFF.

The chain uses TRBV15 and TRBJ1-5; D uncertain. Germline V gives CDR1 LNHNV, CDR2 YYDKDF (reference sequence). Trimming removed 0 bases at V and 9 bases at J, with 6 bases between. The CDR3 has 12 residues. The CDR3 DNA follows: TGTGCCACCAGCAGAGATTTCGTGCCCCAGCATTTT. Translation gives CATSRDFVPQHF.

CDR3 coding DNA: TGTGCCTGGAGTAAGGGACAGATGAACACTGAAGCTTTCTTT. This gives the protein CAWSKGQMNTEAFF. V usage is TRBV30 and J usage is TRBJ1-1; 7 bases are a match to TRBD1. Trimming at V came to 2 bases and at J to 0 bases, leaving 3 bases not matched to a gene. The CDR3 runs to 14 residues. CDR1 is GTSNPN, CDR2 SVGIG, per germline (reference sequence).

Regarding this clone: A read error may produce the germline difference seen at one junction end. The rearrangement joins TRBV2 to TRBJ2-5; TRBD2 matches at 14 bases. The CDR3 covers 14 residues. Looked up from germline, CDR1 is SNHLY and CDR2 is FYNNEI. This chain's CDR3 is CASNRLAGGETRYF. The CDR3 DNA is TGTGCCAGCAATAGACTAGCGGGAGGGGAGACCCGGTACTTC. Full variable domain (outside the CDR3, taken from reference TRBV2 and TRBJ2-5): EPEVTQTPSHQVTQMGQEVILRCVPISNHLYFYWYRQILGQKVEFLVSFYNNEISEKSEIFDDQFSVERPDGSNFTLKIRSTKLEDSAMYFCASNRLAGGETRYFGPGTRLLVL.

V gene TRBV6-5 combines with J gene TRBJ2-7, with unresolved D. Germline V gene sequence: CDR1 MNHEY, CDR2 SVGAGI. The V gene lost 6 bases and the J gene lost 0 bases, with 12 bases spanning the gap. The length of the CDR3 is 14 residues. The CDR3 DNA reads TGTGCCAGCAGGAGGATGCCGATCTCCTACGAGCAGTACTTC. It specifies CASRRMPISYEQYF.

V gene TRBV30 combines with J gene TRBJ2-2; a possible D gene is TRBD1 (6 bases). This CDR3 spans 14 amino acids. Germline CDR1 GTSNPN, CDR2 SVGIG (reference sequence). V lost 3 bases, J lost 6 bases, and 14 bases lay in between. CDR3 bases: TGTGCCTGGAGGGGGGCCAGCAACGCCGGGGAGCTGTTTTTT. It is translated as CAWRGASNAGELFF.

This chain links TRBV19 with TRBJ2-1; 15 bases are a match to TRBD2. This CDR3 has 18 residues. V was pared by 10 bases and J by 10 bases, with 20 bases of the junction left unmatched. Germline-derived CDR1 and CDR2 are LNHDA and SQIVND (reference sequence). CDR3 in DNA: TGTGCCATTACTAGGGTGGGGACTAGCGGGAGGCCGAAGGGGGAGCAGTTCTTC. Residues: CAITRVGTSGRPKGEQFF.

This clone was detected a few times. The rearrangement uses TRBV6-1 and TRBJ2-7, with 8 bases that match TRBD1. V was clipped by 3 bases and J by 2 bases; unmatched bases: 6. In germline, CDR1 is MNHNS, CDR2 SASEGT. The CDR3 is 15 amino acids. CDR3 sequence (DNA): TGTGCCAGCAGTGATGGCACAGGGGGGACCTACGAGCAGTACTTC. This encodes CASSDGTGGTYEQYF.

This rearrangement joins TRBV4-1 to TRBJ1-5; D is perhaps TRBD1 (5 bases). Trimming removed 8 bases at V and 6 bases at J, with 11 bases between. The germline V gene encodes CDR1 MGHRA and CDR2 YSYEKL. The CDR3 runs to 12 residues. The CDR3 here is CASGGGVQPQHF. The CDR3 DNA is TGCGCCAGCGGGGGGGGTGTTCAGCCCCAGCATTTT.

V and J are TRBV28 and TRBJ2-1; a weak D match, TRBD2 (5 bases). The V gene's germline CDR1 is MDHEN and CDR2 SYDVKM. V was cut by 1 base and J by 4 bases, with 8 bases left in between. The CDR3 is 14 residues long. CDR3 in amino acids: CASSLFSEYNEQFF. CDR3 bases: TGTGCCAGCAGTTTATTTAGCGAGTACAATGAGCAGTTCTTC. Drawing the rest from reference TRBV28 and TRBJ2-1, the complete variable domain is DVKVTQSSRYLVKRTGEKVFLECVQDMDHENMFWYRQDPGLGLRLIYFSYDVKMKEKGDIPEGYSVSREKKERFSLILESASTNQTSMYLCASSLFSEYNEQFFGPGTRLTVL.

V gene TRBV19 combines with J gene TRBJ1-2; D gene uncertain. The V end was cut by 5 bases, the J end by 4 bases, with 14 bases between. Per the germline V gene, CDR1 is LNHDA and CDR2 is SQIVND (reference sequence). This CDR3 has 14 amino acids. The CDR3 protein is CASSFRTHRYGYTF. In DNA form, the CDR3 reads TGTGCCAGTAGTTTCCGGACTCATCGCTATGGCTACACCTTC.

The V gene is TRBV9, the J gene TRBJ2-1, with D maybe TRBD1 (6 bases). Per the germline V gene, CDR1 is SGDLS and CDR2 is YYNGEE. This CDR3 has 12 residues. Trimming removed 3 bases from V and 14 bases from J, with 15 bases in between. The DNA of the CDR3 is TGTGCCAGCAGCGGGGACACATTAATCGAGTTCTTC. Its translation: CASSGDTLIEFF. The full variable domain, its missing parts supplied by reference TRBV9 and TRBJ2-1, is DSGVTQTPKHLITATGQRVTLRCSPRSGDLSVYWYQQSLDQGLQFLIQYYNGEERAKGNILERFSAQQFPDLHSELNLSSLELGDSALYFCASSGDTLIEFFGPGTRLTVL.

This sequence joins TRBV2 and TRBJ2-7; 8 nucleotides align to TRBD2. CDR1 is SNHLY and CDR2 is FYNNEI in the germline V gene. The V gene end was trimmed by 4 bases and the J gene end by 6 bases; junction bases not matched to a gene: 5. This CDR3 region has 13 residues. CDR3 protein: CASSVEREPEQYF. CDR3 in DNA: TGTGCCAGCAGTGTTGAGCGGGAGCCCGAGCAGTACTTC.

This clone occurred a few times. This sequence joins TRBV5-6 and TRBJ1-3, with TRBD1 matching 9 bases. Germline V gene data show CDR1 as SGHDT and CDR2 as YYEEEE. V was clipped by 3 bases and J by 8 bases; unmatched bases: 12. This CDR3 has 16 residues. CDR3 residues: CASSSHITGGAYTIYF. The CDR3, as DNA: TGTGCCAGCAGCTCCCATATAACAGGGGGCGCGTACACCATATATTTT. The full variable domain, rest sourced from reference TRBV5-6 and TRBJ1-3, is DAGVTQSPTHLIKTRGQQVTLRCSPKSGHDTVSWYQQALGQGPQFIFQYYEEEERQRGNFPDRFSGHQFPNYSSELNVNALLLGDSALYLCASSSHITGGAYTIYFGEGSWLTVV.

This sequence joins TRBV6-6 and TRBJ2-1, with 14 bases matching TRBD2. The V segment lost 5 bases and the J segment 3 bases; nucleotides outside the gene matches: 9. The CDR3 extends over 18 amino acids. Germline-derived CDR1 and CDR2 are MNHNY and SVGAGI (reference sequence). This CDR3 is CASSRRSGTSGSYNEQFF. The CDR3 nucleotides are TGTGCCAGCAGTCGCCGATCCGGGACTAGCGGGAGCTACAATGAGCAGTTCTTC.